Sequencing of this T cell receptor beta chain was carried out in a study of shared clonotypes between healthy human individuals (dated by TCRdb to the early 2020s). The study in broad terms: The cohort comprised a couple of women and a few men aged 18 to 49 years. Per donor, leukapheresis produced somewhere between about 0.94 and 8.9 billion PBMCs. To estimate repertoire size and how much clonotype sharing occurs between individuals, the study deeply sequenced the blood TCR repertoires of about five healthy adults. To increase sequencing depth and limit assay-specific biases, different laboratories used diverse techniques to prepare libraries and sequence TCR repertoires. For each donor, CD4 naive and CD4 memory were each given three plates, CD8 naive was given two plates, and CD8 memory was given one plate. The investigation overall reported the following: Pairwise subsampling indicated that sequencing depth was expected to affect the degree of clonotype sharing among donors. Because the study included only a small number of donors, the genetic and exposure-history diversity represented was limited. When several donors were compared, the shared fraction of clonotypes was about 5.2% for naive CD4, about 4% for naive CD8, 2% to 2.5% for memory CD4, and under 0.5% for memory CD8. Rarefaction of sorted-subset datasets indicated incomplete sequencing despite the large sequencing depth. Compared with non-shared clonotypes, the clonotypes found in all four sorted-subset donors had higher generation probabilities. Only blood was sampled, and tissue TCR repertoires likely differ from those in blood. Larger estimated clonotype richness was generally found for naive subsets than for memory subsets.

Regarding this clone: The specificity of this receptor is unknown. One base away there is no much larger clone; base qualities are not given.

In the germline V gene, CDR1 corresponds to KGHSH and CDR2 to LQKENI. Spanning cysteine to phenylalanine, the CDR3 consists of 15 amino acids. Only the CDR3 DNA stays, 45 bases, in frame from base 1. Trimming takes 0 bases from V and 6 bases from J, and the germline ends sit 14 bases apart. TCR CDR3 regions were amplified from genomic DNA by multiplex PCR using the deep immunoSEQ assay. Genomic DNA extracted from each cell subset was distributed evenly over all wells of several immunoSEQ 96-well plates, and each plate served as one replicate. For sorted subsets, around 200 ng genomic DNA, equal to tens of thousands of T cell genomes, was loaded into each replicate PCR. Purified libraries were quantified with a Qubit 3.0 fluorometer, sized on a Bioanalyzer 2100, and re-quantified with the KAPA Library Quantification kit. A separate single-read 150-cycle Illumina NextSeq 550 flow cell was used to sequence each immunoSEQ 96-well plate. The authors processed their data as follows. Because the immunoSEQ output included only junctional sequences and no quality scores, the filtering could not be the same as the filtering used for full-length reads. To assign V/J genes and CDR3, sequences were annotated against IMGT germline references using PyIR, a Python wrapper for IgBLAST v1.9. Any read was removed if the V/J assignment was weak (E-value above 1e-6), the CDR3 was missing, or the read contained stop codons, out-of-frame junctions, or ambiguous translated residues. V3J clonotypes were defined as sequences sharing an identical inferred V gene, J gene, and CDR3 amino acid sequence. To compute the percentage overlap between repertoires, the number of shared unique clonotypes was divided by the size of the smaller repertoire. Three approaches were used to assess repertoire richness: RTK rarefaction, the Chao1 estimator, and Recon v2.1 estimates of unobserved clonotypes. Generation probabilities for all TCRbeta clonotypes obtained by the gDNA method from four donors were computed using OLGA. TCRdb provides this immuneACCESS table in a form limited to in-frame rearrangements. Some clones are lacking; in checked studies, under half of them reflect an unresolved V gene, and why the rest are absent is not known. The DNA was the basis for D and trimming; V, J and clone size are from that table. In all, the sample holds fewer than 1.8 million clones, and less than 99% of those were seen once. Of the sample, around 0.33% is held by the ten largest clones.

Donors were healthy HIV-negative adults with no recently reported acute infections or vaccinations. Only Caucasian adults living in Nashville, Tennessee, USA were represented among the donors. CD4+ T cells were enriched by magnetic negative selection, after which naive cells were positively selected on CD45RA and the negative fraction was taken as the memory subset. After blood collection by leukapheresis, PBMCs were isolated using Ficoll-Histopaque density gradient centrifugation and then cryopreserved in the vapor phase of liquid nitrogen. Purity and quantity of every magnetically sorted T cell population were checked by analytical flow cytometry. Genomic DNA was isolated from every sorted fraction and measured by UV absorbance on a Nanodrop 2000c.

The chain uses TRBV18 and TRBJ1-2; 5 matching bases give a weak D call of TRBD1. The specimen sequenced was naive CD4+ T cells sorted from blood. What this sample's cell subset or site label stands for: CD45RA+ positively selected. The TCR was taken from a young man in good health. The CDR3 loop reads CASSPPGVGRHGYTF. The bases are TGTGCCAGCTCACCACCGGGGGTAGGGCGGCATGGCTACACCTTC. The full variable domain, completed from the reference TRBV18 and TRBJ1-2 proteins outside the CDR3, reads NAGVMQNPRHLVRRRGQEARLRCSPMKGHSHVYWYRQLPEEGLKFMVYLQKENIIDESGMPKERFSAEFPKEGPSILRIQQVVRGDSAAYFCASSPPGVGRHGYTFGSGTRLTVV.